Presented here are 2 T cell receptor beta chains from one specimen sequenced in a study of blood T cell repertoires in COVID-19. Produced via immunoSEQ multiplex PCR; TCRdb's table is partial and in-frame only. The table shows over 130,000 clones, with about 81% occurring only once. The sequencing sample was made of peripheral blood. These receptors were collected from a woman of 80 years or more with acute or convalescent COVID-19.

This chain links TRBV18 with TRBJ2-2, with D possibly TRBD1 on 6 matching bases. Trimming pared 5 bases from V and 1 base from J, leaving 17 bases between. The CDR3 has 17 residues. Germline CDR1 and CDR2: KGHSH and LQKENI. CDR3 loop: CASSSSTGTQNTGELFF. CDR3 sequence (DNA): TGTGCCAGCTCATCCAGCACCGGGACACAGAACACCGGGGAGCTGTTTTTT. Variable domain in full (rest from reference TRBV18 and TRBJ2-2): NAGVMQNPRHLVRRRGQEARLRCSPMKGHSHVYWYRQLPEEGLKFMVYLQKENIIDESGMPKERFSAEFPKEGPSILRIQQVVRGDSAAYFCASSSSTGTQNTGELFFGEGSRLTVL.

The rearrangement joins TRBV5-1 to TRBJ2-3; D perhaps matches TRBD2 (5 bases). V lost 0 bases and J lost 1, with 12 bases in between. The CDR3 runs 16 residues. The germline V gene has CDR1 SGHRS and CDR2 YFSETQ. The CDR3 reads CASSLGQAGGTDTQYF. In DNA form, the CDR3 reads TGCGCCAGCAGCTTGGGCCAGGCCGGGGGCACAGATACGCAGTATTTT.